Given below is one TCR beta chain in context. Here immunoSEQ multiplex PCR was the method, and the copy in TCRdb shows in-frame clones only, minus some. Among about 50,000 clones listed, 88% were seen once. The sample originates from a study of OX40 agonist ivuxolimab in advanced cancers. The wider study: A diagnosis of hepatocellular carcinoma, melanoma, renal cell or head and neck cancer was present in dose-escalation patients. Past anti-PD-1, anti-PD-L1 or anti-CTLA-4 therapy was accepted, and around 40% had received some.

The V end was cut by 3 bases, the J end by 1 base, with 7 bases between. The CDR3 extends over 13 amino acids. In germline, CDR1 is SGHTA, CDR2 FQGTGA. The sequence came from an adult with an advanced solid tumor such as melanoma, head and neck, liver or kidney cancer. The chain uses TRBV7-3 and TRBJ2-7; tentatively, D is TRBD2 (6 bases). Here the sequenced sample was CD4+ or CD8+ T cells sorted from blood, taken in a trial of the OX40 agonist ivuxolimab. The CDR3 nucleotides are TGTGCCAGCAGCTTTGGGGGGTCCTACGAGCAGTACTTC. It yields the protein CASSFGGSYEQYF.